The sequence of this T cell receptor (beta chain) was determined in a study of T cell responses to AZD1222 COVID-19 vaccine. Study-level background: Second-dose schedules of about 4 or about 12 weeks were combined. Study results and limitations: Among the donors, most were white British and more were female, and clonal diversity was possibly underestimated. CD4 TCRs linked to vaccination spanned spike, dominating at 160-218 and 743-854. Spike-specific TCR breadth and depth were elevated following two AZD1222 doses.

Germline V gives CDR1 KGHSH, CDR2 LQKENI. Germline trimming cut 3 bases from V and 7 bases from J; bases unmatched to any gene: 4. This CDR3 is 15 amino acids long. On this clone: What it binds is unknown.

Sequencing used immunoSEQ multiplex PCR; TCRdb keeps in-frame clones, though not all of them. The repertoire holds roughly 130,000 clones, with around 92% as singletons. The sequencing used peripheral blood, collected on day 0 of AZD1222 vaccination. The gene calls are TRBV18 and TRBJ2-1; 12 bases map to TRBD1. The receptor's source is an adult in good health. This CDR3 is CASSPGQGARNEQFF. The CDR3 DNA reads as TGTGCCAGCTCACCGGGACAGGGGGCAAGGAATGAGCAGTTCTTC.